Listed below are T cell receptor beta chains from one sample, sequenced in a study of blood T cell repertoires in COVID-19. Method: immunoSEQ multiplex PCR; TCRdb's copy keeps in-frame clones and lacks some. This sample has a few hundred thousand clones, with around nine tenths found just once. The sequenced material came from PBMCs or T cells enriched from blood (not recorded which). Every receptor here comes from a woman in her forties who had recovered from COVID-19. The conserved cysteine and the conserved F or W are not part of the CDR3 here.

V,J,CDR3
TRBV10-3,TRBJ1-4,AISEGGVGEKLF
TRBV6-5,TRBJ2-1,ASTQPGGPYNEQF
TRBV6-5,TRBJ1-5,ASSNDRGHQPQH
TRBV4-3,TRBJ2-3,ASSQTKGGGSSTDTQY
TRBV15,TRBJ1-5,ATSRGGGPRQPQH
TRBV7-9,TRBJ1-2,ASSPGQHYGYT
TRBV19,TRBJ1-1,ASSPQGTSVPNTEAF
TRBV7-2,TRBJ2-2,ASSPRGSSTGELF
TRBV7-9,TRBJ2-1,ASSSGVAPSYNEQF
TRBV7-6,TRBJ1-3,ASSLVNFSGNTIY
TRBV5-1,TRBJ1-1,ASTGGTEAF
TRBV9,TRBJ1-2,ASSVDGFYGYT
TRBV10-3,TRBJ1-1,AISESIGTMNTEAF
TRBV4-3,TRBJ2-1,ASSQDPDISANNEQF
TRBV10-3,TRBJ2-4,AIWAEAKNIQY
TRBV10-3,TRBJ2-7,AISPPQAVLDEQY
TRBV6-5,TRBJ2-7,ASSPAGPIASY
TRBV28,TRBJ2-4,ASSPSGIAKNIQY
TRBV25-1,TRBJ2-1,ASTDRSGRASEQF
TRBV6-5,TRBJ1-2,ASRDRGINYGYT
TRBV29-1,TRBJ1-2,SVEEQGMGYT
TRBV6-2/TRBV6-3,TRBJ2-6,ASSFRQPGANVLT
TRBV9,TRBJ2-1,ASSRSGGGYNEQF
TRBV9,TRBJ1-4,ASRGTANEKLF
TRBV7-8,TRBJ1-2,ASSASTGNGYT
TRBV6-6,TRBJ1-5,ASSYLGRQAYQPQH
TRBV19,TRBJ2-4,ASSKRLPMDKNIQY
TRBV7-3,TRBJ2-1,ASSSTGAYNEQF
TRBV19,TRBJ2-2,ASSLLPNTGELF
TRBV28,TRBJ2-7,ASIPGLAEAYEQY
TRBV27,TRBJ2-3,ASSKGQGVYSDTQY
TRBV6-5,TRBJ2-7,ASSPDTGSWNEQY
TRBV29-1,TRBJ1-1,SASRGQENTEAF
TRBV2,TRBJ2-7,ASSEAPPGGLASYEQY
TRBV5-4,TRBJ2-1,ASSLLVQEQF
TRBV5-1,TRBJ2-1,ASSLDPAGLASDEQF
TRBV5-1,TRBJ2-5,ASSLTTYTSETQY
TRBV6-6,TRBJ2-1,ASNGLVGESYNEQF